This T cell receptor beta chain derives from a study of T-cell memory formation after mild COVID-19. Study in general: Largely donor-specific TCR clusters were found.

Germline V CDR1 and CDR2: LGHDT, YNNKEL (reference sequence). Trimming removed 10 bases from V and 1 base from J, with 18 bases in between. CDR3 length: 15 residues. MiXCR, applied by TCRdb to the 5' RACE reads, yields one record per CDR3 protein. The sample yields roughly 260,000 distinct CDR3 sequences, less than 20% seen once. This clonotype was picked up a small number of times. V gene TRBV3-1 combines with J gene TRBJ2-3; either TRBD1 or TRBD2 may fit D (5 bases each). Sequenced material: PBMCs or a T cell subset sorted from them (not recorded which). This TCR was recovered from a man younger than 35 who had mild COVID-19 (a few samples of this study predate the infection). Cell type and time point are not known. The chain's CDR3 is CATQKGRWGTDTQYF. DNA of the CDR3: TGTGCCACCCAGAAGGGACGATGGGGCACAGATACGCAGTATTTT.